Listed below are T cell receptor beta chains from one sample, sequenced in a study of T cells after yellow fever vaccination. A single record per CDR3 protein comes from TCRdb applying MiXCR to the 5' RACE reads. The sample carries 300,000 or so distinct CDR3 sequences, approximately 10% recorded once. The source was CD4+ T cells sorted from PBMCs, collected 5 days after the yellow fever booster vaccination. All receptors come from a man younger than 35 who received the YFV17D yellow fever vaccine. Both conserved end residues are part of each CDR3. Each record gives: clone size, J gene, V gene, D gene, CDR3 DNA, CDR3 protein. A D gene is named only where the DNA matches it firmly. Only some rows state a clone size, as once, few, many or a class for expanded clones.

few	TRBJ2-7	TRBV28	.	TGTGCCAGCAGTCTAAAGGGGTACGAGCAGTACTTC	CASSLKGYEQYF
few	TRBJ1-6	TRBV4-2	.	TGTGCCAGCAGCCCCGGAGAGGATTCACCCCTCCACTTT	CASSPGEDSPLHF
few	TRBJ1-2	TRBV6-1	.	TGTGCCAGCAGTGAAGTGTTCGGTGGCTACACCTTC	CASSEVFGGYTF
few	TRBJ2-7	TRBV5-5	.	TGTGCCAGCAGCTTCTCCCACAGTAACTACGAGCAGTACTTC	CASSFSHSNYEQYF
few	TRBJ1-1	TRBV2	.	TGTGCCAGCAGTGAGCGGAGAGGGGGAGCTTTCTTT	CASSERRGGAFF
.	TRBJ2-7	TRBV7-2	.	TGTGCCAGCAGCTTAGACAGCTCGGGTGGGAGCTACGAGCAGTACTTC	CASSLDSSGGSYEQYF
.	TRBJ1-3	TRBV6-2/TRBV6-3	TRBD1	TGTGCCAGCAGAGGACAGGCAACGTCCGGAAACACCATATATTTT	CASRGQATSGNTIYF
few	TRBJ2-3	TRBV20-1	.	TGCAGTGCTAGAGAGGCGGGCACAGATACGCAGTATTTT	CSAREAGTDTQYF
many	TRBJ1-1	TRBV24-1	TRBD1	TGTGCCACCAGTGACCGTAACAGGGGAGAAGCTTTCTTT	CATSDRNRGEAFF
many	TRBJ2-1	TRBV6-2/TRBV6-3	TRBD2	TGTGCCAGCAGTTACTTGCGGGGGGACTCCTACAATGAGCAGTTCTTC	CASSYLRGDSYNEQFF
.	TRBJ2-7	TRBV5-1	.	TGCGCCAGCAGCTTGGGATGGGGGCGAGACTACGAGCAGTACTTC	CASSLGWGRDYEQYF
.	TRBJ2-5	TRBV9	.	TGTGCCAGCAGCGTAGGCGGGTACCAAGAGACCCAGTACTTC	CASSVGGYQETQYF
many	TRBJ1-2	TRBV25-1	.	TGTGCCAGCAGTGAACCCTACTATGGCTACACCTTC	CASSEPYYGYTF
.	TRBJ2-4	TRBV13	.	TGTGCCAGCAGCTCTAGCTTTACGAACATTCAGTACTTC	CASSSSFTNIQYF
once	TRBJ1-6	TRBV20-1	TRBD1	TGCAGTGCTAACACTGGGGCTGGCAGGGGGAGAAATTCACCCCTCCACTTT	CSANTGAGRGRNSPLHF
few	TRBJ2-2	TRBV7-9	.	TGTGCCAGCAGCGCTCTCTCCTGGGCCACCGGGGAGCTGTTTTTT	CASSALSWATGELFF
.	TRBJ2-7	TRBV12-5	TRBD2	TGTGCTAGTAAAGGGACTAGCGGGGGTAACTCCTACGAGCAGTACTTC	CASKGTSGGNSYEQYF
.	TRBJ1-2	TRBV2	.	TGTGCCAGCAGGCGGACGCTCTATGGCTACACCTTC	CASRRTLYGYTF
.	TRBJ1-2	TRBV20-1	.	TGCAGTGCCCTAGCGGGGAACTATGGCTACACCTTC	CSALAGNYGYTF
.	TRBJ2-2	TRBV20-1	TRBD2	TGCAGTGCTAGACGGGGGGGCCGGAACACCGGGGAGCTGTTTTTT	CSARRGGRNTGELFF
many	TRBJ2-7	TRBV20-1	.	TGCAGTGCTAGAGATCCCAGGCAAGATGACTACGAGCAGTACTTC	CSARDPRQDDYEQYF
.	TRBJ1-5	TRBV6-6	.	TGTGCCAGCAGTCACATTCAACCCCGGGTCGTCAATCAGCCCCAGCATTTT	CASSHIQPRVVNQPQHF